Listed here are 14 T cell receptor beta chains from one sample, sequenced in a study of CD8 T cells in Susac syndrome. An amount of RNA that ranged from roughly 0.5 to 1 ug was reverse transcribed with random hexamers. Each CDR3 protein gets one entry after TCRdb re-called the immunoSEQ multiplex PCR reads with MiXCR. The sample lists around 80,000 distinct CDR3 sequences; 90% to 95% were seen once. Material: CD8+ T cells from PBMCs. The receptors here all came from a human donor with multiple sclerosis.

This chain joins TRBV29-1 and TRBJ2-2; D uncertain. V lost 5 bases to trimming and J lost 8 bases, with 9 bases between them. Germline assignment: CDR1 SQVTM and CDR2 ANQGSEA. The CDR3 spans 11 residues. For the CDR3, the DNA is TGCAGCGTTCTAGATACTGGGGAGCTGTTTTTT. It is translated as CSVLDTGELFF.

The CDR3 DNA is TGTGCCAGCAGCTCAGAATTAGGGGAAATGATGGAGACCCAGTACTTC. Translation gives CASSSELGEMMETQYF. This sequence joins TRBV11-2 and TRBJ2-5, with D maybe TRBD1 (5 bases). This CDR3 comprises 16 residues. Germline loops: CDR1 SGHAT, CDR2 FQNNGV. V shed 4 bases and J shed 5 bases, with 20 bases lying between them.

V gene TRBV27 combines with J gene TRBJ2-7; D is unresolved. The germline gives CDR1 MNHEY, CDR2 SMNVEV (reference sequence). Trimming stripped 8 bases from V and 1 base from J, with 3 bases between. The CDR3 sequence is 10 residues long. CDR3 nucleotides: TGTGCCAGCTATTCCTACGAGCAGTACTTC. It translates to CASYSYEQYF.

V gene TRBV6-1 combines with J gene TRBJ1-1; tentative D call: TRBD1 (5 bases). Per the germline V gene, CDR1 is MNHNS and CDR2 is SASEGT. V gave up 2 bases and J gave up 0 bases, with 10 bases separating them. The CDR3 loop spans 15 amino acids. DNA of the CDR3: TGTGCCAGCAGTGAAATGCAGGGAATGAACACTGAAGCTTTCTTT. This sequence encodes CASSEMQGMNTEAFF.

The CDR3 DNA is TGTGCCAGCAGAGTAACCGGGACAATGACCTACGAGCAGTACTTC. Protein: CASRVTGTMTYEQYF. This chain joins TRBV2 and TRBJ2-7; D may be TRBD1 (6 bases). This CDR3 is 15 amino acids long. Trimming took off 6 bases at V and 2 bases at J, with 17 bases between the two ends. Per the germline V gene, CDR1 is SNHLY and CDR2 is FYNNEI. The variable domain in full, completed from reference TRBV2 and TRBJ2-7, reads EPEVTQTPSHQVTQMGQEVILRCVPISNHLYFYWYRQILGQKVEFLVSFYNNEISEKSEIFDDQFSVERPDGSNFTLKIRSTKLEDSAMYFCASRVTGTMTYEQYFGPGTRLTVT.

The rearrangement links TRBV9 to TRBJ2-2, with unresolved D. This CDR3 comprises 13 residues. Germline-derived CDR1 and CDR2 are SGDLS and YYNGEE. The V gene lost 3 bases and the J gene lost 4 bases, with 7 bases spanning the gap. The chain's CDR3 is CASSGEITGELFF. CDR3 sequence (DNA): TGTGCCAGCAGCGGCGAGATCACCGGGGAGCTGTTTTTT.

CDR3 nucleotides: TGTGCCAGCAGTTACTCGTTTGATGGCCGCTACGAGCAGTACTTC. This gives the protein CASSYSFDGRYEQYF. This rearrangement joins TRBV6-5 to TRBJ2-7; D is uncertain. The CDR3 sequence is 15 residues long. The V end was cut by 0 bases, the J end by 3 bases, with 12 bases between. Germline CDR1 is MNHEY and CDR2 is SVGAGI.

V is TRBV12-3 or TRBV12-4 and J is TRBJ2-1; D remains unclear. This CDR3 has 13 amino acids. With 5 bases removed from V and 8 bases from J, the gap between germline ends came to 13 bases. This CDR3 reads CASSPYQRHEQFF. The DNA for the CDR3 is TGTGCCAGCAGTCCCTACCAGAGGCATGAGCAGTTCTTC.

This chain joins TRBV7-2 and TRBJ2-7; D is tentatively TRBD1 or TRBD2 (6 bases each). The CDR3 is 13 residues long. The ends were cut back, 6 bases at V and 2 bases at J, with 11 bases in the middle. CDR1 SGHTA and CDR2 FQGNSA come from the germline V gene. DNA of the CDR3: TGTGCCAGCAGGGCAGGGGAGGCCTACGAGCAGTACTTC. This translates into CASRAGEAYEQYF. Full variable domain (missing parts from reference TRBV7-2 and TRBJ2-7): GAGVSQSPSNKVTEKGKDVELRCDPISGHTALYWYRQSLGQGLEFLIYFQGNSAPDKSGLPSDRFSAERTGGSVSTLTIQRTQQEDSAVYLCASRAGEAYEQYFGPGTRLTVT.

CDR3 loop: CASSMGGYNYGYTF. The DNA of the CDR3 is TGTGCCAGTAGTATGGGGGGCTATAACTATGGCTACACCTTC. The genes are TRBV19 and TRBJ1-2, with D possibly being TRBD1 (6 bases). Trimming pared 3 bases from V and 1 base from J, leaving 9 bases between. Germline V CDR1 and CDR2: LNHDA, SQIVND (reference sequence). This CDR3 contains 14 residues.

The gene calls are TRBV5-4 and TRBJ2-7; D gene unclear. The CDR3 has 13 amino acids. CDR1 is SGHNT, CDR2 YYREEE, per germline (reference sequence). The V end lost 0 bases, the J end lost 5 bases, and 9 bases lay between the germline ends. The CDR3 nucleotides read TGTGCCAGCAGCTTGGCCGCTTCGGACGAGCAGTACTTC. It encodes CASSLAASDEQYF.

The V and J genes are TRBV20-1 and TRBJ1-4; 7 bases align to TRBD1. J lost 6 bases, V lost 5 bases, and 18 bases had no gene match. This CDR3 is 17 amino acids long. Germline CDR1 and CDR2: DFQATT and SNEGSKA (reference sequence). CDR3 coding DNA: TGCAGTGCTTTAGACAGGGCGCTCTCAGGGGTGGATGAAAAACTGTTTTTT. Protein sequence: CSALDRALSGVDEKLFF.

V usage is TRBV5-1 and J usage is TRBJ2-2; the D gene is possibly TRBD2 (5 bases). Per germline, CDR1 SGHRS and CDR2 YFSETQ. The ends were cut back, 0 bases at V and 3 bases at J, with 30 bases in the middle. There are 22 residues in the CDR3. The CDR3 coding sequence is TGCGCCAGCAGCTTGGCCGATCGTTGGGGAGTCCCCACACTACCTCACACCGGGGAGCTGTTTTTT. This translates into CASSLADRWGVPTLPHTGELFF.

The J gene is TRBJ2-5, the V gene TRBV9, with 7 nucleotides matching TRBD2. V shed 3 bases and J 0 bases; nucleotides not matched to a gene: 2. The CDR3 has 14 residues. CDR1 and CDR2 from the germline V gene are SGDLS and YYNGEE. CDR3 loop: CASSAGTNQETQYF. DNA of the CDR3: TGTGCCAGCAGCGCCGGGACTAACCAAGAGACCCAGTACTTC.